The T cell receptor beta chain described here comes from a study of T-cell memory formation after mild COVID-19. Overall study: Clustering of TCRs was largely donor specific. The study's findings and limits: Researchers could not confirm that second-wave clones peaking on day 37 targeted SARS-CoV-2. Mostly located in CM and EM were contracting CD4+ clones, with contracting CD8+ clones located in EMRA.

Using constant-segment primers, 5'RACE produced TCR alpha and TCR beta cDNA libraries carrying sample barcodes and UMIs. MiXCR, run by TCRdb on the 5' RACE reads, gives a single entry per CDR3 protein. The profile shows approximately 98,000 distinct CDR3 sequences, roughly a sixth of them singletons. Per the germline V gene, CDR1 is SGDLS and CDR2 is YYNGEE. The V segment lost 3 bases and the J segment 1 base; nucleotides outside the gene matches: 5. CDR3 length: 16 amino acids. Turning to this clonotype: Its cognate antigen is unknown.

This clonotype originated in a man aged 18 to 29 who had mild COVID-19 (a few samples of this study predate the infection). Cell type and time point are not known. The sequencing input was PBMCs or a T cell subset sorted from them (not recorded which). V usage is TRBV9 and J usage is TRBJ2-2, with 8 bases fitting TRBD1. CDR3 nucleotide sequence: TGTGCCAGCAGCGCCCGGGACAGGCTGAACACCGGGGAGCTGTTTTTT. Protein sequence: CASSARDRLNTGELFF.